A selection of T cell receptor beta chains follows, all from one sample in a study of blood T cell repertoires in COVID-19. The data were produced by immunoSEQ multiplex PCR, yet TCRdb's version contains in-frame clones alone and is incomplete. Among roughly 340,000 clones, about 93% were seen once, and the ten largest hold 3% to 4%. The specimen sequenced was peripheral blood. Every receptor here comes from a woman aged 18-29 years who had recovered from COVID-19. The CDR3 runs from the conserved cysteine through the conserved F or W. D genes are given only for firm matches. Clone size is not always given. Where it is, it says once, few, many or a class for expanded clones.

CDR3 protein | CDR3 DNA | J gene | clone size | V gene | D gene
CASSDGRFYYGYTF | TGTGCCAGCAGCGACGGGAGGTTCTATTACGGCTACACCTTC | TRBJ1-2 | NA | TRBV6-2/TRBV6-3 | NA
CASRSSGRLETQYF | TGTGCCAGTAGATCGAGCGGGAGATTGGAGACCCAGTACTTC | TRBJ2-5 | NA | TRBV28 | TRBD2
CASSPRGSGNTIYF | TGTGCCAGCAGTCCTCGGGGATCTGGAAACACCATATATTTT | TRBJ1-3 | NA | TRBV27 | NA
CASSYGIDRDNEQFF | TGTGCCAGCAGTTACGGAATCGACAGAGACAATGAGCAGTTCTTC | TRBJ2-1 | NA | TRBV6-6 | NA
CASSLDSPRAKNIQYF | TGCGCCAGCAGCTTGGACAGCCCGCGAGCCAAAAACATTCAGTACTTC | TRBJ2-4 | few | TRBV5-1 | NA
CASRGLGTAHNYGYTF | TGTGCCAGCAGGGGACTTGGGACAGCCCATAACTATGGCTACACCTTC | TRBJ1-2 | NA | TRBV7-9 | TRBD1
CASSQTSGVYNEQFF | TGTGCCAGCAGCCAGACTAGCGGGGTCTACAATGAGCAGTTCTTC | TRBJ2-1 | NA | TRBV9 | TRBD2
CASSQESNSMNTEAFF | TGCGCCAGCAGCCAAGAAAGCAATAGCATGAACACTGAAGCTTTCTTT | TRBJ1-1 | NA | TRBV4-3 | NA
CASSTGTTSTDTQYF | TGTGCCAGTAGTACCGGGACAACGTCCACAGATACGCAGTATTTT | TRBJ2-3 | NA | TRBV19 | NA
CASSITGGELFF | TGTGCCAGCAGTATAACGGGGGGGGAGCTGTTTTTT | TRBJ2-2 | NA | TRBV12-3/TRBV12-4 | NA
CASSIGDRVSYYGYTF | TGTGCCAGTAGTATTGGGGACAGGGTCTCCTACTATGGCTACACCTTC | TRBJ1-2 | NA | TRBV19 | TRBD1
CASSQVVRGTEAFF | TGCGCCAGCAGCCAAGTCGTCAGGGGCACTGAAGCTTTCTTT | TRBJ1-1 | NA | TRBV4-3 | NA
CASSGLAGGPYEQFF | TGTGCCAGCAGTGGACTAGCGGGAGGGCCATATGAGCAGTTCTTC | TRBJ2-1 | NA | TRBV25-1 | TRBD2
CASSPALGGVGADTQYF | TGTGCCAGCAGCCCTGCTTTGGGGGGGGTCGGGGCAGATACGCAGTATTTT | TRBJ2-3 | NA | TRBV7-9 | TRBD2
CASTQGLGDGYTF | TGTGCCAGCACCCAGGGTTTAGGGGATGGCTACACCTTC | TRBJ1-2 | NA | TRBV6-6 | NA
CASSYLGQGYYNEQFF | TGTGCCAGCAGTTACCTCGGACAGGGCTACTACAATGAGCAGTTCTTC | TRBJ2-1 | few | TRBV9 | TRBD1
CASSTGTGRNQPQHF | TGCGCCAGCAGTACCGGGACAGGACGCAATCAGCCCCAGCATTTT | TRBJ1-5 | NA | TRBV5-1 | TRBD1
CASSRDGQGISGANVLTF | TGTGCCAGCAGCAGAGATGGACAGGGGATCTCTGGGGCCAACGTCCTGACTTTC | TRBJ2-6 | NA | TRBV21-1 | NA
CASSHGQGMSNQPQHF | TGTGCCAGCAGTCACGGACAGGGGATGAGCAATCAGCCCCAGCATTTT | TRBJ1-5 | NA | TRBV28 | TRBD1
CASSLGQGSTEAFF | TGTGCCAGCAGCCTCGGACAGGGGAGCACTGAAGCTTTCTTT | TRBJ1-1 | once | TRBV7-8 | TRBD1
CASSYEGAPTEAFF | TGTGCCAGCAGTTACGAGGGGGCGCCTACTGAAGCTTTCTTT | TRBJ1-1 | NA | TRBV6-5 | TRBD1
CASSTGLAGGGTDTQYF | TGCGCCAGCAGTACTGGACTAGCGGGAGGAGGCACAGATACGCAGTATTTT | TRBJ2-3 | NA | TRBV10-1 | TRBD2
CASSAGTGYRSQHF | TGTGCCAGCAGCGCCGGGACAGGGTATCGGTCCCAGCATTTT | TRBJ1-5 | NA | TRBV7-6 | TRBD1
CASSQDGTGLTSGNTIYF | TGTGCCAGCAGCCAAGATGGGACAGGACTAACCTCTGGAAACACCATATATTTT | TRBJ1-3 | NA | TRBV3-1/TRBV3-2 | TRBD1
CASSLATVNTEAFF | TGTGCCAGCAGCTTAGCCACGGTGAACACTGAAGCTTTCTTT | TRBJ1-1 | NA | TRBV7-9 | NA
CASSLVPGLSSGNTIYF | TGTGCCAGCAGCTTGGTTCCGGGACTGAGCTCTGGAAACACCATATATTTT | TRBJ1-3 | NA | TRBV5-4 | NA
CASSPASAASTDTQYF | TGTGCCAGCAGCCCTGCTAGCGCAGCTAGCACAGATACGCAGTATTTT | TRBJ2-3 | NA | TRBV5-4 | NA
CASSLDVETGGLYGYTF | TGTGCCAGCAGCTTAGATGTCGAGACAGGGGGGCTCTATGGCTACACCTTC | TRBJ1-2 | once | TRBV11-3 | TRBD1
CASSPPGLSMSNQPQHF | TGTGCCAGTAGCCCCCCAGGGTTATCGATGAGCAATCAGCCCCAGCATTTT | TRBJ1-5 | NA | TRBV19 | NA
CASSPGGQGLIGEKLFF | TGTGCCAGCAGCCCTGGGGGACAGGGCTTAATCGGGGAAAAACTGTTTTTT | TRBJ1-4 | NA | TRBV6-2/TRBV6-3 | TRBD1
CATSDSHGLIGNTIYF | TGTGCCACCAGTGATTCTCACGGACTAATCGGAAACACCATATATTTT | TRBJ1-3 | NA | TRBV24-1 | NA
CASSYATGSNYGYTF | TGTGCCAGCAGTTACGCGACAGGGTCCAACTATGGCTACACCTTC | TRBJ1-2 | NA | TRBV6-6 | TRBD1
CASKDGGGGNGYTF | TGTGCCAGCAAAGACGGGGGAGGGGGTAATGGCTACACCTTC | TRBJ1-2 | NA | TRBV6-6 | NA
CASSRGGYTNTEAFF | TGTGCCAGCAGCCGCGGGGGGTATACGAACACTGAAGCTTTCTTT | TRBJ1-1 | NA | TRBV11-3 | NA
CAGPSGQGPDQPQHF | TGTGCCGGTCCTTCAGGACAGGGTCCTGATCAGCCCCAGCATTTT | TRBJ1-5 | NA | TRBV19 | TRBD1
CASSGGTVLNTEAFF | TGTGCCAGCAGCGGGGGGACAGTCTTGAACACTGAAGCTTTCTTT | TRBJ1-1 | NA | TRBV7-8 | TRBD1
CASKLAELSTDTQYF | TGCGCCAGCAAACTAGCGGAACTTAGCACAGATACGCAGTATTTT | TRBJ2-3 | NA | TRBV10-2 | TRBD2
CASSSLVDEQFF | TGTGCCAGCAGTTCGCTAGTAGATGAGCAGTTCTTC | TRBJ2-1 | NA | TRBV2 | NA
CASSLGGLGDSTQYF | TGTGCCAGCAGCTTGGGGGGACTAGGGGATTCTACGCAGTATTTT | TRBJ2-3 | NA | TRBV5-6 | TRBD2
CASSQTLAGRTDTQYF | TGCGCCAGCAGCCAAACCCTAGCGGGACGCACAGATACGCAGTATTTT | TRBJ2-3 | NA | TRBV4-1 | TRBD2